These T cell receptor beta chains were read from a single sample in a study of beta chain features in type 1 diabetes. Using immunoSEQ multiplex PCR, the repertoire was profiled, and TCRdb retains in-frame clones only, with some absent. The sample records 900,000 or so clones, roughly 16% being singletons. Sequencing was carried out using naive CD4+ T cells from blood. The receptors were sampled from a woman aged 18-35 years in good health. The CDR3 runs from the conserved cysteine through the conserved F or W. Fields, in order: V gene, clone size, J gene, D gene, CDR3 protein, CDR3 DNA. D genes are given only for firm matches. Rows give clone size only sometimes, using once, few, many, or a class for an expanded clone.

V: TRBV7-2; size: -; J: TRBJ1-2; D: -; CDR3: CASATGGDYGYTF; DNA: TGTGCCTCTGCCACGGGGGGAGACTATGGCTACACCTTC
V: TRBV6-1; size: -; J: TRBJ2-6; D: -; CDR3: CASSAPSSGANVLTF; DNA: TGTGCCAGCAGCGCCCCGAGCTCTGGGGCCAACGTCCTGACTTTC
V: TRBV7-2; size: -; J: TRBJ2-1; D: TRBD2; CDR3: CASSFRSSGQSSYNEQFF; DNA: TGTGCCAGCAGCTTCAGGTCTAGCGGGCAGAGCTCCTACAATGAGCAGTTCTTC
V: TRBV7-8; size: -; J: TRBJ2-1; D: -; CDR3: CASREREHYNEQFF; DNA: TGTGCCAGCAGGGAGAGGGAGCACTACAATGAGCAGTTCTTC
V: TRBV19; size: -; J: TRBJ1-5; D: -; CDR3: CASSIETGNQPQHF; DNA: TGTGCCAGTAGTATAGAGACGGGCAATCAGCCCCAGCATTTT
V: TRBV10-3; size: -; J: TRBJ1-1; D: -; CDR3: CAIKVEYRNTEAFF; DNA: TGTGCCATAAAAGTGGAGTATCGGAACACTGAAGCTTTCTTT
V: TRBV11-1; size: few; J: TRBJ2-7; D: -; CDR3: CASSSFLLEQYF; DNA: TGTGCCAGCAGCTCATTCTTACTCGAGCAGTACTTC
V: TRBV7-8; size: -; J: TRBJ2-3; D: -; CDR3: CASSLGAGPIDTQYF; DNA: TGTGCCAGCAGCCTTGGGGCGGGGCCAATAGATACGCAGTATTTT
V: TRBV10-2; size: few; J: TRBJ2-1; D: -; CDR3: CASRRGGNEQFF; DNA: TGCGCCAGCAGGCGGGGCGGCAATGAGCAGTTCTTC
V: TRBV11-2; size: once; J: TRBJ2-7; D: -; CDR3: CASSHGAVGVSYEQYF; DNA: TGTGCCAGCAGCCACGGAGCTGTTGGGGTTTCCTACGAGCAGTACTTC
V: TRBV29-1; size: -; J: TRBJ1-3; D: -; CDR3: CSAVGQGGNTIYF; DNA: TGCAGCGCCGTCGGGCAGGGTGGAAACACCATATATTTT
V: TRBV13; size: few; J: TRBJ2-7; D: -; CDR3: CASSRWSGYEQYF; DNA: TGTGCCAGCAGCCGATGGTCGGGATACGAGCAGTACTTC
V: TRBV7-2; size: -; J: TRBJ2-5; D: TRBD2; CDR3: CASSSKRGSYQETQYF; DNA: TGTGCCAGCAGCTCGAAGCGGGGCTCGTACCAAGAGACCCAGTACTTC
V: TRBV2; size: few; J: TRBJ1-5; D: -; CDR3: CASSEWAGRTPEAQHF; DNA: TGTGCCAGCAGTGAATGGGCAGGGAGGACCCCCGAAGCCCAGCATTTT
V: TRBV7-2; size: -; J: TRBJ2-1; D: -; CDR3: CASSFPRGLRSNEQFF; DNA: TGTGCCAGCAGCTTTCCGCGTGGACTGCGGAGCAATGAGCAGTTCTTC
V: TRBV6-5; size: -; J: TRBJ2-3; D: TRBD2; CDR3: CASTLAGTDTQYF; DNA: TGTGCCAGCACCCTAGCGGGAACAGATACGCAGTATTTT
V: TRBV13; size: -; J: TRBJ1-2; D: -; CDR3: CASSADGGRGYTF; DNA: TGTGCCAGCAGCGCGGACGGAGGTCGTGGCTACACCTTC
V: TRBV10-3; size: few; J: TRBJ1-5; D: TRBD1; CDR3: CAIGDRSNQPQHF; DNA: TGTGCCATTGGGGACAGAAGCAATCAGCCCCAGCATTTT
V: TRBV2; size: -; J: TRBJ2-2; D: -; CDR3: CASNSLRGAGELFF; DNA: TGTGCCAGCAACTCCCTCAGGGGTGCCGGGGAGCTGTTTTTT
V: TRBV2; size: once; J: TRBJ1-1; D: -; CDR3: CASSRQTGNTEAFF; DNA: TGTGCCAGCAGCCGTCAGACAGGTAACACTGAAGCTTTCTTT
V: TRBV6-5; size: -; J: TRBJ2-3; D: -; CDR3: CASSPWNSIYTQYF; DNA: TGTGCCAGCAGTCCCTGGAATTCAATTTATACGCAGTATTTT
V: TRBV6-5; size: -; J: TRBJ2-1; D: TRBD1; CDR3: CAISPGQGVFDEQFF; DNA: TGTGCCATCAGCCCGGGACAGGGGGTTTTTGATGAGCAGTTCTTC
V: TRBV5-4; size: few; J: TRBJ2-7; D: -; CDR3: CASSYRDLAEQYF; DNA: TGTGCCAGCAGCTACAGGGATTTAGCCGAGCAGTACTTC
V: TRBV5-4; size: -; J: TRBJ2-1; D: -; CDR3: CASSSGGGEQFF; DNA: TGTGCCAGCAGCTCCGGAGGGGGTGAGCAGTTCTTC
V: TRBV28; size: -; J: TRBJ1-2; D: -; CDR3: CASRTNANYGYTF; DNA: TGTGCCAGCAGAACCAATGCCAACTATGGCTACACCTTC
V: TRBV13; size: -; J: TRBJ2-3; D: -; CDR3: CASSLFGPNDRAQYF; DNA: TGTGCCAGCAGCTTATTCGGACCGAACGACCGTGCGCAGTATTTT
V: TRBV2; size: -; J: TRBJ1-4; D: -; CDR3: CASKDRTANEKLFF; DNA: TGTGCCAGCAAGGACCGGACAGCTAATGAAAAACTGTTTTTT
V: TRBV7-9; size: -; J: TRBJ2-3; D: -; CDR3: CASSPMGGAHPDTQYF; DNA: TGTGCCAGCAGCCCCATGGGGGGGGCGCATCCAGATACGCAGTATTTT
V: TRBV28; size: few; J: TRBJ2-2; D: -; CDR3: CASSLSGWAGELFF; DNA: TGTGCCAGCAGTTTATCGGGTTGGGCCGGGGAGCTGTTTTTT
V: TRBV28; size: -; J: TRBJ2-7; D: -; CDR3: CASSFSRSSYYEQYF; DNA: TGTGCCAGCAGTTTCTCCCGGTCTTCATATTACGAGCAGTACTTC
V: TRBV27; size: -; J: TRBJ2-7; D: TRBD2; CDR3: CAAGGDSIYEQYF; DNA: TGTGCCGCGGGGGGAGACTCTATCTACGAGCAGTACTTC
V: TRBV5-5; size: few; J: TRBJ2-1; D: -; CDR3: CASSPQPLAGEQFF; DNA: TGTGCCAGCAGCCCACAACCGCTGGCAGGTGAGCAGTTCTTC
V: TRBV2; size: few; J: TRBJ2-7; D: -; CDR3: CASKQTSSYEQYF; DNA: TGTGCCAGCAAGCAGACCTCTTCCTACGAGCAGTACTTC
V: TRBV5-1; size: -; J: TRBJ2-3; D: -; CDR3: CASSLNFGESTDTQYF; DNA: TGCGCCAGCAGTCTCAATTTTGGGGAGAGCACAGATACGCAGTATTTT
V: TRBV9; size: -; J: TRBJ1-5; D: TRBD1; CDR3: CASSVSRDRDYRGNQPQHF; DNA: TGTGCCAGCAGCGTGAGCCGGGACAGGGATTATCGTGGCAATCAGCCCCAGCATTTT
V: TRBV27; size: -; J: TRBJ1-1; D: -; CDR3: CASSLSSRQNTEAFF; DNA: TGTGCCAGCAGTTTATCGTCCCGCCAGAACACTGAAGCTTTCTTT
V: TRBV6-6; size: few; J: TRBJ2-3; D: TRBD2; CDR3: CAISGLAGATDTQYF; DNA: TGTGCCATCAGCGGACTAGCGGGGGCGACAGATACGCAGTATTTT
V: TRBV29-1; size: few; J: TRBJ2-5; D: -; CDR3: CSGLFDGETQYF; DNA: TGCAGCGGCCTTTTTGACGGCGAGACCCAGTACTTC
V: TRBV9; size: -; J: TRBJ2-7; D: -; CDR3: CASSPRASYEQYF; DNA: TGTGCCAGCAGCCCCCGCGCCTCCTACGAGCAGTACTTC